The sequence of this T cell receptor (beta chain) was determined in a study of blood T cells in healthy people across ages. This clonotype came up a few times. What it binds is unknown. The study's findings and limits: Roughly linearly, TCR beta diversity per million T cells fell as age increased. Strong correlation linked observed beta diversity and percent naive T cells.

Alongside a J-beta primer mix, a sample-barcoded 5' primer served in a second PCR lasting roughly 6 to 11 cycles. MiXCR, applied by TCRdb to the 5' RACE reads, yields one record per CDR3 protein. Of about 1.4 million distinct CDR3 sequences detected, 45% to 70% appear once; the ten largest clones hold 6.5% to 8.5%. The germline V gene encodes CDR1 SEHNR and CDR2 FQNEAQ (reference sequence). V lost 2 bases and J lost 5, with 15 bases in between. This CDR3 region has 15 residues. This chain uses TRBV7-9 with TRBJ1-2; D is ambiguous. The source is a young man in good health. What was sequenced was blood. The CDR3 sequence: CASSLMARRGYGYTF. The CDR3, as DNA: TGTGCCAGCAGCTTAATGGCCAGACGAGGGTATGGCTACACCTTC.